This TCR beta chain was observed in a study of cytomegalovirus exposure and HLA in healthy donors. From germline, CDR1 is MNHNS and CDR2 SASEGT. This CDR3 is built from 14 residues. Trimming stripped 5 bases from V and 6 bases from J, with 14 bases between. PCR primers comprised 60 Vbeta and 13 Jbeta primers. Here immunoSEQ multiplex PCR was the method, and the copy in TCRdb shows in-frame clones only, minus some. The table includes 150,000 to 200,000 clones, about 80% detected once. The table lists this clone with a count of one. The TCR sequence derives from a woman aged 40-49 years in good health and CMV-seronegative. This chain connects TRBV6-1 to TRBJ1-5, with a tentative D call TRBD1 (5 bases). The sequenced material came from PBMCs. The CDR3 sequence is CASSKGTEPQPQHF. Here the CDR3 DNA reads TGTGCCAGCAGTAAGGGGACTGAACCTCAGCCCCAGCATTTT.